The 26 T cell receptor beta chains given below trace back to one sample, sequenced in a study of post-analysis software for immune sequencing data. The authors incorporated unique molecular identifiers into the TCR beta cDNA libraries. TCRdb reprocessed the PCR reads with MiXCR, giving one entry per CDR3 protein. The table includes under 650,000 distinct CDR3 sequences, about 44% detected once. Overall study results and limits: TRBV segments more frequent in patients than in controls numbered roughly 5 and included TRBV5-6, TRBV5-1 and TRBV20-1.

Their cognate antigens are unknown. The sequencing input was blood. The receptors originated from a girl under 18 with multiple sclerosis.

The chain employs TRBV4-1 and TRBJ2-1; 7 bases match TRBD1. Losses at the gene ends were 4 bases for V and 5 bases for J; bases not matched to a gene: 11. Germline V CDR1 and CDR2: MGHRA, YSYEKL. There are 16 residues in the CDR3. The CDR3 protein is CASSLLPGTVDNEQFF. CDR3 sequence (DNA): TGCGCCAGCAGCCTCCTCCCCGGGACAGTGGACAATGAGCAGTTCTTC.

Worth noting for this clonotype: The junction does not match germline at one end; this may be a read error. V gene TRBV18 combines with J gene TRBJ2-1; TRBD2 matches at 7 bases. This CDR3 is 19 amino acids long. Germline values: CDR1 KGHSH, CDR2 LQKENI. The CDR3 sequence: CASSPVGSSGGNSYNEQFF. DNA for the CDR3: TGTGCAAGCTCACCAGTGGGAAGTTCCGGGGGGAACTCCTACAATGAGCAGTTCTTC.

This clonotype was seen a few times. The chain recombines TRBV12-3 or TRBV12-4 with TRBJ2-1, with 13 bases that match TRBD2. With V trimmed by 5 bases and J by 8 bases, 6 bases remained unmatched. The length of the CDR3 is 15 residues. DNA for the CDR3: TGTGCCAGCAGTCCCGGGACTAGCGGGACATATGAGCAGTTCTTC. This gives the protein CASSPGTSGTYEQFF.

The chain links TRBV7-9 to TRBJ2-1; possible D gene TRBD2, 5 bases. The CDR3 loop spans 14 amino acids. Trimming took off 0 bases at V and 7 bases at J, with 10 bases between the two ends. CDR1 is SEHNR and CDR2 is FQNEAQ in the germline V gene (reference sequence). This CDR3 is CASSLAGVRNEQFF. CDR3 coding DNA: TGTGCCAGCAGCTTAGCGGGAGTAAGGAATGAGCAGTTCTTC.

V and J are TRBV12-5 and TRBJ1-5; D is ambiguous. V lost 2 bases to trimming and J lost 0 bases, with 5 bases between them. From germline, CDR1 is LGHNT and CDR2 FRNRAP. The CDR3 totals 14 residues. DNA of the CDR3: TGTGCTAGTGGTTTGAAGCATAGCAATCAGCCCCAGCATTTT. Protein sequence: CASGLKHSNQPQHF.

The chain has TRBV6-6 and TRBJ1-5; D gene uncertain. V lost 2 bases and J 2 bases, leaving 7 bases between the germline ends. The length of the CDR3 is 14 residues. Germline CDR1 MNHNY, CDR2 SVGAGI (reference sequence). This chain's CDR3 is CASSYIGRNQPQHF. The CDR3 DNA is TGTGCCAGCAGTTACATAGGGCGCAATCAGCCCCAGCATTTT.

CDR3 amino acids: CASSASFMNTEAFF. The CDR3 DNA reads TGTGCCAGCAGCGCCAGTTTTATGAACACTGAAGCTTTCTTT. This chain uses TRBV12-3 or TRBV12-4 with TRBJ1-1; D is uncertain. The CDR3 length is 14 residues. The V end lost 6 bases, the J end lost 0 bases, and 11 bases lay between the germline ends.

This clonotype was recorded at least ten times. The chain recombines TRBV12-3 or TRBV12-4 with TRBJ2-7; D unclear. The length of the CDR3 is 12 residues. Trimming took off 2 bases at V and 3 bases at J, with 5 bases between the two ends. CDR3 DNA sequence: TGTGCCAGCAGTTTAAGGGTCTACGAGCAGTACTTC. Translation gives CASSLRVYEQYF.

DNA for the CDR3: TGCGCCAGCAGCCCACCGACTAGCGGGAGAACAGATACGCAGTATTTT. It specifies CASSPPTSGRTDTQYF. The chain joins TRBV5-1 to TRBJ2-3, with TRBD2 matching over 12 bases. The CDR3 runs to 16 residues. Germline V gene sequence: CDR1 SGHRS, CDR2 YFSETQ. The V and J ends lost 4 bases and 3 bases, in that order; junction bases with no gene match: 6. The full variable domain, its missing parts supplied by reference TRBV5-1 and TRBJ2-3, is KAGVTQTPRYLIKTRGQQVTLSCSPISGHRSVSWYQQTPGQGLQFLFEYFSETQRNKGNFPGRFSGRQFSNSRSEMNVSTLELGDSALYLCASSPPTSGRTDTQYFGPGTRLTVL.

The rearrangement uses TRBV27 and TRBJ2-4; D gene uncertain. This CDR3 spans 11 amino acids. V was clipped by 6 bases and J by 13 bases, with 13 bases between them. Germline CDR1 MNHEY, CDR2 SMNVEV (reference sequence). Here the CDR3 reads CASRLGQEQYF. The CDR3 bases are TGTGCCAGCAGACTTGGTCAAGAGCAGTACTTC.

The chain links TRBV6-5 to TRBJ1-2; 9 nucleotides line up with TRBD1. This CDR3 region has 19 residues. Germline CDR1 and CDR2: MNHEY and SVGAGI. V lost 0 bases and J lost 4; bases outside the gene matches: 15. CDR3 region: CASSYSIFSRTGDGYGYTF. The CDR3 region has the DNA TGTGCCAGCAGTTACTCGATATTTTCCCGGACAGGGGACGGCTATGGCTACACCTTC.

This clonotype has a handful of counts. This sequence joins TRBV20-1 and TRBJ2-3; D gene uncertain. Germline CDR1 DFQATT, CDR2 SNEGSKA (reference sequence). The CDR3 totals 11 residues. Trimming left V 7 bases short and J 4 bases short, with 9 bases between. The CDR3 here is CSVGAPDTQYF. CDR3 nucleotides: TGCAGTGTGGGCGCGCCAGATACGCAGTATTTT.

J is TRBJ2-3 and V is TRBV5-1, with a tentative D call TRBD2 (7 bases). The germline CDR1 and CDR2 sequences are SGHRS and YFSETQ. This CDR3 is built from 17 residues. Between the trimmed V and J ends, which lost 4 bases and 0 bases, there was a span of 18 bases. CDR3 DNA: TGCGCCAGCAGCCGGGAGCCTGCGGGGGCTAGCACAGATACGCAGTATTTT. Its translation: CASSREPAGASTDTQYF.

This clonotype has more than one count but fewer than ten. The chain combines TRBV5-4 with TRBJ2-5, with TRBD2 matching 9 bases. V was pared by 4 bases and J by 2 bases, with 6 bases of the junction left unmatched. This CDR3 is 15 amino acids long. The germline V gene has CDR1 SGHNT and CDR2 YYREEE (reference sequence). In DNA form, the CDR3 reads TGTGCCAGCAGCGAGGCGGGAGGGTGGCAAGAGACCCAGTACTTC. Translating gives CASSEAGGWQETQYF.

This clonotype showed up just a few times. The chain has TRBV24-1 and TRBJ1-5; no clear D. The CDR3 runs to 17 residues. Germline-derived CDR1 and CDR2 are KGHDR and SFDVKD. V dropped 5 bases and J dropped 0 bases, with 16 bases sitting between them. The CDR3 here is CATSAPPGDYSNQPQHF. The CDR3 nucleotides read TGTGCCACCAGTGCCCCTCCGGGCGACTATAGCAATCAGCCCCAGCATTTT.

This clonotype has more than one count but fewer than ten. V gene TRBV18 combines with J gene TRBJ1-1; the D is unclear. The V gene lost 2 bases and the J gene lost 4 bases, with 14 bases spanning the gap. CDR3 length: 15 amino acids. Germline V gene data show CDR1 as KGHSH and CDR2 as LQKENI. Here the CDR3 reads CASSPNAQWGTEAFF. CDR3 coding DNA: TGTGCCAGCTCACCAAACGCACAGTGGGGCACTGAAGCTTTCTTT. The complete variable domain, with remaining parts taken from reference TRBV18 and TRBJ1-1, reads NAGVMQNPRHLVRRRGQEARLRCSPMKGHSHVYWYRQLPEEGLKFMVYLQKENIIDESGMPKERFSAEFPKEGPSILRIQQVVRGDSAAYFCASSPNAQWGTEAFFGQGTRLTVV.

The rearrangement joins TRBV7-9 to TRBJ1-5; D may be TRBD1 (5 bases). The CDR3 loop spans 12 amino acids. Germline assignment: CDR1 SEHNR and CDR2 FQNEAQ (reference sequence). Between the trimmed V and J ends, which lost 3 bases and 12 bases, there was a span of 12 bases. This chain's CDR3 is CASSLLSGRQHF. Here the CDR3 DNA reads TGTGCCAGCAGCTTGTTGTCGGGACGCCAGCATTTT.

The chain is built from TRBV12-3 or TRBV12-4 and TRBJ2-5, with D hard to call. The tail of the sequence fits TRBJ2-7 better, so the J call may be wrong. The CDR3 covers 14 residues. This chain's CDR3 is CASSLGFGSREQYF. CDR3 DNA sequence: TGTGCCAGCAGTTTAGGGTTCGGCTCCCGCGAGCAGTACTTC.

This clonotype was counted at least ten times. The CDR3 reads CASSSGGTTNTQYF. The CDR3 nucleotides are TGTGCCAGCAGTTCGGGGGGCACCACGAATACGCAGTATTTT. The chain couples TRBV28 to TRBJ2-3; possible D gene TRBD2, 7 bases. Between the trimmed V and J ends, which lost 4 bases and 7 bases, there was a span of 15 bases. This CDR3 spans 14 amino acids. Germline V CDR1 and CDR2: MDHEN, SYDVKM.

J is TRBJ2-5 and V is TRBV12-3 or TRBV12-4; D is unresolved. V lost 6 bases and J 9 bases, leaving 17 bases between the germline ends. The CDR3 is made up of 13 amino acids. In DNA, the CDR3 is TGTGCCAGCAGACATGGGCCCCCTCAGCCCCAGTACTTC. This sequence encodes CASRHGPPQPQYF.

This chain connects TRBV24-1 to TRBJ2-6; D not certain. The germline V gene encodes CDR1 KGHDR and CDR2 SFDVKD. The CDR3 has 16 amino acids. V was shortened by 2 bases and J by 0 bases, with 7 bases between the two germline ends. As DNA, the CDR3 is TGTGCCACCAGTGATTCGACTGTCTCTGGGGCCAACGTCCTGACTTTC. Its protein is CATSDSTVSGANVLTF.

This clonotype was detected only a few times. The rearrangement links TRBV4-1 to TRBJ2-4; 9 nucleotides agree with TRBD1. The J call may be incorrect, as the DNA end agrees better with TRBJ2-7. The CDR3 length is 15 residues. The germline V gene has CDR1 MGHRA and CDR2 YSYEKL. The CDR3 nucleotides are TGCGCCAGCAGTTACGGACAGGGGCCGCCCTACGAGCAGTACTTC. The encoded protein is CASSYGQGPPYEQYF.

This chain uses TRBV29-1 with TRBJ1-5; D is undetermined. Germline CDR1 reads SQVTM; CDR2 reads ANQGSEA. Deletions cut 4 bases from V and 0 bases from J, with 7 bases between. This CDR3 has 13 amino acids. The CDR3 reads CSVGHRSNQPQHF. The CDR3 region has the DNA TGCAGCGTTGGACACCGTAGCAATCAGCCCCAGCATTTT. Variable domain in full (rest from reference TRBV29-1 and TRBJ1-5): SAVISQKPSRDICQRGTSLTIQCQVDSQVTMMFWYRQQPGQSLTLIATANQGSEATYESGFVIDKFPISRPNLTFSTLTVSNMSPEDSSIYLCSVGHRSNQPQHFGDGTRLSIL.

The V call is TRBV21-1, the J call TRBJ2-5. TRBV21-1 is deemed a pseudogene. The CDR3 spans 16 residues. This CDR3 is CASSKERVAVGETQYF. CDR3 nucleotides: TGTGCCAGCAGCAAAGAAAGAGTCGCAGTTGGGGAGACCCAGTACTTC.

This chain links TRBV7-2 with TRBJ2-1, with D perhaps assigned TRBD1 or TRBD2 (5 bases each). The germline V and J ends were trimmed by 5 bases and 5 bases, with 16 bases remaining between them. CDR1 and CDR2 from the germline V gene are SGHTA and FQGNSA. The CDR3 covers 15 residues. Here the CDR3 DNA reads TGTGCCAGCAGCGCTCTCGGGACCCTCAACAATGAGCAGTTCTTC. Translation: CASSALGTLNNEQFF.

A few counts support this clonotype. The V call is TRBV4-1, the J call TRBJ2-1; TRBD2 aligns across 7 bases. The ends lost 1 base at V and 5 bases at J; junction bases unmatched: 11. This CDR3 contains 17 residues. Per the germline V gene, CDR1 is MGHRA and CDR2 is YSYEKL. The CDR3 region is CASSQGIREVPNNEQFF. The CDR3 nucleotides read TGCGCCAGCAGCCAAGGTATCCGGGAGGTCCCGAACAATGAGCAGTTCTTC.